This T cell receptor (beta chain) was sequenced for a study of vaccination and CD4 T cells after COVID-19. As for the study in general: Overlapping spike peptides of SARS-CoV-2, HCoV-NL63, HCoV-OC43 and HCoV-229E stimulated the cells. For control cultures, the treatment was a CEFX pool, an HIV-1 Nef pool, or no peptide.

Researchers used the Oncomine TCR Beta short-read assay to sequence DNA from cultured CD4+ T cells. Someone extracted genomic DNA from cultured CD4+ T cells. A single record per CDR3 protein comes from TCRdb applying MiXCR to the PCR reads. The sample lists thousands of distinct CDR3 sequences; roughly 17% were seen once. CDR3 length equals 11 residues. J lost 8 bases, V lost 5 bases, and 3 bases had no gene match. Germline CDR1 SNHLY, CDR2 FYNNEI. Treatment given: approximately 10-day PBMC culture with coronavirus spike peptide pools or control peptides (ViraFEST assay). Once peptide pools had expanded antigen-specific T cells, ViraFEST sequenced TCRs. On this clonotype itself: Its antigen is unidentified.

Sequencing used CD4+ T cells from blood, cultured in vitro. This chain links TRBV2 with TRBJ2-7; TRBD2 matches at 7 bases. The clonotype originates from a human donor who had recovered from COVID-19. As DNA, the CDR3 is TGTGCCAGCAGTACTAGCGATCAGCAGTACTTC. Protein sequence: CASSTSDQQYF.